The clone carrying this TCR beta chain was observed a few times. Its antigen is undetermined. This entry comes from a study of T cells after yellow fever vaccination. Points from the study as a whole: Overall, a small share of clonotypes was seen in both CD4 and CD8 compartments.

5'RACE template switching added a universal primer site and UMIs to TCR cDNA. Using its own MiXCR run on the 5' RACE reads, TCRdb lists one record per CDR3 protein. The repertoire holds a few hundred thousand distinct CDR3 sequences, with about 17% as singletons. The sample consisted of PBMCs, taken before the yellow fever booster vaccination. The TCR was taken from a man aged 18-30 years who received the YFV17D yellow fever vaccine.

The CDR3 loop is CASSFRRGSDSTDTQYF. In DNA, the CDR3 is TGTGCCAGCAGCTTCCGGCGCGGGTCGGACAGCACAGATACGCAGTATTTT. This sequence joins TRBV7-8 and TRBJ2-3; possibly TRBD2 for D (5 bases). Germline V gives CDR1 SGHVS, CDR2 FQNEAQ. Trimming pared 3 bases from V and 0 bases from J, leaving 16 bases between. The CDR3 contains 17 residues.